This T cell receptor (beta chain) was documented in a study of T cells after yellow fever vaccination. As for the study in general: Any fraction with a low cell number was prepared using SMART-Seq v4 Ultra Low Input.

Study conclusions and caveats: Though it reached lower strength, the secondary response hit its peak faster, day 5 versus 15. A large majority of primary-vaccination clones showed up again after the booster (96% CD4, about 87% CD8). Overlap between CD4 and CD8 compartments was detected for a small share of clonotypes.

Comments on this clonotype: Its antigen is unidentified.

Germline CDR1 reads SGHRS; CDR2 reads YFSETQ. The CDR3 extends over 13 amino acids. With 0 bases removed from V and 6 bases from J, the gap between germline ends came to 10 bases. TCRdb itself ran the 5' RACE reads through MiXCR, one entry per CDR3 protein. The data show 150,000 to 200,000 distinct CDR3 sequences, with 8% to 13% seen just once and about 40% held by the top ten. The source material was CD8+ T cells sorted from PBMCs, sampled 15 days after the yellow fever booster vaccination. The clonotype was recovered from a man aged 18 to 29 who received the YFV17D yellow fever vaccine. The chain joins TRBV5-1 to TRBJ2-7, with D tentatively TRBD1 or TRBD2 (5 bases each). The chain's CDR3 is CASSLAGRPEQYF. The DNA for the CDR3 is TGCGCCAGCAGCTTGGCGGGACGGCCCGAGCAGTACTTC.